This T cell receptor beta chain was sequenced in a study of identical twins. Study outcomes and limitations: It was cross-sectional statistical analysis, not following the same donors, that the conclusions relied on.

One entry per CDR3 protein, called by TCRdb with MiXCR from the 5' RACE reads. The top ten hold roughly 12% of the sample, which has 400,000 to 500,000 distinct CDR3 sequences, under 20% seen once. As regards this clonotype: As yet, its antigen is unknown.

The CDR3 runs to 14 residues. V lost 4 bases to trimming and J lost 7 bases, with 17 bases between them. Germline V gives CDR1 LGHNA, CDR2 YNFKEQ. V is TRBV4-2 and J is TRBJ2-7, with D maybe TRBD2 (7 bases). The specimen sequenced was naive T cells sorted from blood. This TCR came from a man aged 50 to 60 in good health. CDR3 DNA sequence: TGTGCCAGCAGCCCACGGGGGGCGTCTCTGGAGCAGTACTTC. Its translation: CASSPRGASLEQYF.